This paragraph covers one TCR beta chain sequence. This record belongs to a study of blood T cell repertoires in COVID-19. Some clones are missing from TCRdb's copy, which holds only in-frame ones; the method was immunoSEQ multiplex PCR. The repertoire consists of 380,000 or so clones, with over 75% occurring once and the leading ten covering 0.9% to 1%. The ends lost 7 bases at V and 7 bases at J; junction bases unmatched: 13. The CDR3 runs to 16 residues. Germline CDR1 and CDR2: LNHDA and SQIVND (reference sequence). The sequence was collected from a woman in her twenties or thirties with acute COVID-19. The genes are TRBV19 and TRBJ1-5, with 10 bases aligning to TRBD1. The sequencing sample was made of PBMCs or T cells enriched from blood (not recorded which). Written as DNA, the CDR3 is TGTGCCAGTACCCCCCCGGGACAGGGGATTAACCAGCCCCAGCATTTT. It specifies CASTPPGQGINQPQHF. Based on the CDR3 plus reference TRBV19 and TRBJ1-5, the full variable domain is DGGITQSPKYLFRKEGQNVTLSCEQNLNHDAMYWYRQDPGQGLRLIYYSQIVNDFQKGDIAEGYSVSREKKESFPLTVTSAQKNPTAFYLCASTPPGQGINQPQHFGDGTRLSIL.